A single sample is the source of the 9 T cell receptor beta chains below, sequenced in a study of CD8+ T cells in alopecia areata. Treatment specified: oral pan-JAK inhibitor, 5-10 mg twice daily. Following extraction, RNA underwent reverse transcription to cDNA, which served as the sequencing template. The repertoire was sequenced with immunoSEQ multiplex PCR; TCRdb's copy has only in-frame clones and lacks some. The profile shows roughly 230,000 clones, approximately 40% of them singletons. The sequencing used CD4+ T cells sorted from blood, collected at approximately week 37, from a patient treated with tofacitinib. Every receptor here comes from a human donor with alopecia areata.

The chain combines TRBV25-1 with TRBJ2-4, with TRBD1 matching over 8 bases. V was pared by 3 bases and J by 5 bases, with 6 bases of the junction left unmatched. This CDR3 has 15 residues. The V gene's germline CDR1 is MGHDK and CDR2 SYGVNS. CDR3 sequence reads: CASSDPGQGENIQYF. In DNA, the CDR3 is TGTGCCAGCAGTGACCCTGGACAGGGCGAAAACATTCAGTACTTC. The complete variable domain, with remaining parts taken from reference TRBV25-1 and TRBJ2-4, reads EADIYQTPRYLVIGTGKKITLECSQTMGHDKMYWYQQDPGMELHLIHYSYGVNSTEKGDLSSESTVSRIRTEHFPLTLESARPSHTSQYLCASSDPGQGENIQYFGAGTRLSVL.

The chain carries TRBV30 and TRBJ2-1, with 10 nucleotides matching TRBD2. This CDR3 is built from 13 residues. CDR1 is GTSNPN and CDR2 is SVGIG in the germline V gene (reference sequence). Germline trimming cut 4 bases from V and 6 bases from J; bases unmatched to any gene: 3. The CDR3 loop reads CAWNSGRGNEQFF. In DNA, the CDR3 is TGTGCCTGGAACAGCGGGAGGGGCAATGAGCAGTTCTTC.

DNA of the CDR3: TGCAGCACCCCAAGCCCAGGGGGTTGGGAGACCCAGTACTTC. Its translation: CSTPSPGGWETQYF. V gene TRBV29-1 combines with J gene TRBJ2-5; 7 positions agree with TRBD1. This CDR3 has 14 amino acids. Germline V gives CDR1 SQVTM, CDR2 ANQGSEA. V dropped 8 bases and J dropped 5; count of bases not matched to a gene: 14.

The genes are TRBV2 and TRBJ2-7; D remains unclear. Trimming shortened V by 1 base and J by 12 bases, and 10 bases separated the two germline ends. Germline loops: CDR1 SNHLY, CDR2 FYNNEI. This CDR3 region has 11 residues. The CDR3: CASSEGPLRYF. CDR3 DNA sequence: TGTGCCAGCAGTGAAGGCCCTCTGAGGTACTTC.

V is TRBV4-2 and J is TRBJ2-7; 8 positions match TRBD2. Trimming at V came to 1 base and at J to 1 base, leaving 3 bases not matched to a gene. The CDR3 extends over 15 amino acids. Germline V CDR1 and CDR2: LGHNA, YNFKEQ. CDR3 DNA: TGTGCCAGCAGCCAAGGCGGGAGGCAATCCTACGAGCAGTACTTC. It yields the protein CASSQGGRQSYEQYF.

In its sample, this clone was seen a few times. This chain connects TRBV2 to TRBJ2-5; a possible D gene is TRBD2 (6 bases). Trimming pared 10 bases from V and 4 bases from J, leaving 25 bases between. The CDR3 length is 16 residues. Germline loops: CDR1 SNHLY, CDR2 FYNNEI. In nucleotides, the CDR3 is TGTGCCATCCGACGAGGCGGCAGGGTGGGAGGAGAGACCCAGTACTTC. Its translation: CAIRRGGRVGGETQYF.

Only a few counts were recorded for this clone. This chain connects TRBV7-9 to TRBJ2-7, with a weak D call TRBD1 (7 bases). Germline V gene lookup returns CDR1 SEHNR and CDR2 FQNEAQ (reference sequence). Trimming left V 5 bases short and J 3 bases short, with 14 bases between. The CDR3 contains 14 residues. For the CDR3, the DNA is TGTGCCAGCAGCCTAGGCGGGACAGACTACGAGCAGTACTTC. It yields the protein CASSLGGTDYEQYF.

In this sample, this clone turned up a few times. This chain joins TRBV30 and TRBJ2-1, with 8 positions matching TRBD2. V trimming: 5 bases; J trimming: 4 bases; junction bases outside the gene matches: 7. This CDR3 has 14 amino acids. The V gene's germline CDR1 is GTSNPN and CDR2 SVGIG (reference sequence). The CDR3 DNA reads as TGTGCCTGGCAGGGACTAGGGCTGTACAATGAGCAGTTCTTC. Amino acids: CAWQGLGLYNEQFF.

J is TRBJ1-4 and V is TRBV6-5; unclear D gene. This CDR3 is 15 amino acids long. Trimming removed 7 bases from V and 4 bases from J, with 16 bases in between. Germline CDR1 reads MNHEY; CDR2 reads SVGAGI. CDR3 nucleotide sequence: TGTGCCAGCACCCCCCGACGGACCGTTAATGAAAAACTGTTTTTT. Its translation: CASTPRRTVNEKLFF.